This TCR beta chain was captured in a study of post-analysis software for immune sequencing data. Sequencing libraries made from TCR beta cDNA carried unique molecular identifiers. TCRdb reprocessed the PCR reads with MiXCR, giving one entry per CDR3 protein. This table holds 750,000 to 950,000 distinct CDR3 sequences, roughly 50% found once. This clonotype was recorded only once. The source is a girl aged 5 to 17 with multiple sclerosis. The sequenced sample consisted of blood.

Here the CDR3 reads CASSSPGQGYSNQPQHF. CDR3 DNA: TGCGCCAGCAGCTCGCCGGGACAGGGTTATAGCAATCAGCCCCAGCATTTT. The V and J genes are TRBV4-1 and TRBJ1-5; 9 bases align to TRBD1. Germline trimming cut 5 bases from V and 0 bases from J; bases unmatched to any gene: 8. Germline V lookup: CDR1 MGHRA, CDR2 YSYEKL. The CDR3 contains 17 residues.